The rows below give T cell receptor beta chains drawn from one sample of a study of blood T cell repertoires in COVID-19. TCRdb's copy holds only in-frame clones and misses some; the assay was immunoSEQ multiplex PCR. The top ten hold roughly 0.85% of the sample, which has around 200,000 clones, about 86% seen once. The sample taken for sequencing was peripheral blood. The receptors come from a young woman who had recovered from COVID-19. CDR3s include the opening cysteine and the closing phenylalanine or tryptophan. D genes are given only for firm matches. The size of a clone is reported for some rows only, either as once, few or many, or as a class for expanded clones.

>NA|TRBV7-2|TRBJ1-5|NA
TGTGCCAGCAGCTTCCCCGGGGGAGCCAATCAGCCCCAGCATTTT
CASSFPGGANQPQHF
>TRBD1|TRBV16|TRBJ2-7|few
TGTGCCAGCAGCCAATCTGGGACAGGGTCGTACGAGCAGTACTTC
CASSQSGTGSYEQYF
>NA|TRBV5-1|TRBJ1-3|NA
TGCGCCAGCACTCAGGGGACTGGAAACACCATATATTTT
CASTQGTGNTIYF
>NA|TRBV12-3/TRBV12-4|TRBJ2-5|NA
TGTGCCAGCAGCTGGGACTTCCAAGAGACCCAGTACTTC
CASSWDFQETQYF
>NA|TRBV30|TRBJ1-5|NA
TGTGCCTGGAGTGTTCGGGATAGCAATCAGCCCCAGCATTTT
CAWSVRDSNQPQHF
>NA|TRBV5-8|TRBJ1-5|few
TGTGCCAGCAGCTTGGTAGTCAATCAGCCCCAGCATTTT
CASSLVVNQPQHF
>NA|TRBV7-9|TRBJ2-6|many
TGTGCCAGCAGCTCGTTTGGAGCTGGGGCCAACGTCCTGACTTTC
CASSSFGAGANVLTF
>TRBD2|TRBV7-6|TRBJ2-6|NA
TGTGCCAGCAGCACCCGGGGGGGTGGGGCCAACGTCCTGACTTTC
CASSTRGGGANVLTF
>NA|TRBV9|TRBJ2-7|few
TGTGCCAGCTCGGGGGGCCACTCCTACGAGCAGTACTTC
CASSGGHSYEQYF
>NA|TRBV5-6|TRBJ2-1|NA
TGTGCCAGCAGCCCTATACACAATGAGCAGTTCTTC
CASSPIHNEQFF
>TRBD2|TRBV5-1|TRBJ2-5|NA
TGCGCCAGCAGCGCCGGACTAGTAGGGGAGACCCAGTACTTC
CASSAGLVGETQYF
>NA|TRBV27|TRBJ2-3|NA
TGTGCCAGCAGTTTATCGTGGGAGATAGGCACAGATACGCAGTATTTT
CASSLSWEIGTDTQYF
>TRBD2|TRBV13|TRBJ2-1|NA
TGTGCCAGCAGATCGACTAGCGGGGGCCTGAGCTCCTACAATGAGCAGTTCTTC
CASRSTSGGLSSYNEQFF
>TRBD1|TRBV19|TRBJ1-2|NA
TGTGCCAGTAGTCCCCGGACAGGGGACGGCTACACCTTC
CASSPRTGDGYTF
>TRBD2|TRBV7-9|TRBJ2-3|NA
TGTGCCAGCAGTCCCGGCGGGAGGGAGGCAGATACGCAGTATTTT
CASSPGGREADTQYF
>NA|TRBV3-1/TRBV3-2|TRBJ2-2|NA
TGTGCCAGCAGCCGGACAGTTGCCGGGGAGCTGTTTTTT
CASSRTVAGELFF
>NA|TRBV3-1/TRBV3-2|TRBJ1-2|NA
TGTGCCAGCAGCCAAGATTCTTGGGAGGGTTCGAGGGACTATGGCTACACCTTC
CASSQDSWEGSRDYGYTF
>TRBD1|TRBV5-1|TRBJ2-5|NA
TGCGCCAGCAGCACTGGGACAGGGGGCAGTGAGACCCAGTACTTC
CASSTGTGGSETQYF
>TRBD1|TRBV3-1/TRBV3-2|TRBJ1-2|NA
TGTGCCAGCAGCTCAGGGGGCTGGGATGGCTACACCTTC
CASSSGGWDGYTF
>NA|TRBV7-2|TRBJ2-2|NA
TGTGCCAGCAGTCTACAAGGAGGGGTGGGGTACACCGGGGAGCTGTTTTTT
CASSLQGGVGYTGELFF
>NA|TRBV11-1|TRBJ1-3|NA
TGTGCCAGCAGCTTAGTGGGAGCCTCTGGAAACACCATATATTTT
CASSLVGASGNTIYF
>NA|TRBV21-1|TRBJ2-6|NA
TGTGCCAGCAGCGGAAGGGACAGGTCTGGGGCCAACGTCCTGACTTTC
CASSGRDRSGANVLTF
>TRBD1|TRBV6-6|TRBJ1-6|NA
TGTGCCAGCAGTCCCGGGACAGGTTTAAACTATAATTCACCCCTCCACTTT
CASSPGTGLNYNSPLHF
>NA|TRBV12-3/TRBV12-4|TRBJ1-2|NA
TGTGCCAGCAGTCCCCAGGGTTACTATGGCTACACCTTC
CASSPQGYYGYTF
>TRBD2|TRBV5-4|TRBJ2-3|NA
TGTGCCAGCAGCTTGGTAGCGGGGGGGCCTGGGGTAGATACGCAGTATTTT
CASSLVAGGPGVDTQYF
>TRBD1|TRBV2|TRBJ1-1|NA
TGTGCCAGCAGACCTAACCCAGGGGGCTGGGGCACTGAAGCTTTCTTT
CASRPNPGGWGTEAFF
>TRBD1|TRBV4-1|TRBJ1-2|NA
TGCGCCAGCAGCCAAGACGACAGGGGGCGCGTTGGCTACACCTTC
CASSQDDRGRVGYTF
>TRBD2|TRBV7-6|TRBJ2-3|NA
TGTGCCAGCAGCTTAACGGTAGCGGGAGGGCCCGCAGATACGCAGTATTTT
CASSLTVAGGPADTQYF
>NA|TRBV2|TRBJ1-4|few
TGTGCCAGCAGTGAGAGTGGGGGCACAGAAAAACTGTTTTTT
CASSESGGTEKLFF
>NA|TRBV24-1|TRBJ2-1|NA
TGTGCCACCAGTGATCCCGCAGGTGAGCAGTTCTTC
CATSDPAGEQFF